This T cell receptor (beta chain) was recorded in a study of T-cell reconstitution after alpha-beta-depleted transplantation in children. Unique molecular identifiers were built into the TCRbeta library. Each CDR3 protein is one row after TCRdb ran MiXCR on the PCR reads. The sample holds 250,000 to 300,000 distinct CDR3 sequences; around 10% are singletons and the top ten take 7.5%. With 5 bases clipped from V and 0 bases from J, the junction kept 3 bases outside the gene matches. Germline loops: CDR1 LNHDA, CDR2 SQIVND (reference sequence). This CDR3 contains 14 residues. This clonotype was recorded many times. Its antigen is as yet unknown. General observations from the study: About two months after transplant, alpha-beta T cells reportedly came from several hundred expanded graft clones. T-cell counts and diversity at one year following transplant were attributed mainly to newly produced T cells. Some patients' high day-60 TCRbeta diversity was traced to surviving recipient T cells and thymic progenitors.

The clonotype was recovered from a boy in the first two years of life with acute myeloid leukemia, due to receive a stem cell transplant. The rearrangement joins TRBV19 to TRBJ2-7; TRBD1 agrees at 8 bases. This material consisted of PBMCs, taken before TCRalphabeta/CD19-depleted stem cell transplant. CDR3 protein: CASSAGQDSYEQYF. CDR3 nucleotide sequence: TGTGCCAGTAGTGCGGGACAGGACTCCTACGAGCAGTACTTC.